The 20 T cell receptor beta chains presented below share a single source sample, sequenced in a study of T cell responses to AZD1222 COVID-19 vaccine. This table comes from immunoSEQ multiplex PCR, and its TCRdb copy is limited to in-frame clones, with some not included. The sample yields around 130,000 clones, roughly 92% seen once. The specimen comprised peripheral blood, sampled 28 days after the second AZD1222 dose. The receptors shown here come from an adult who received the AZD1222 COVID-19 vaccine.

The chain employs TRBV7-2 and TRBJ1-5; D is perhaps TRBD1 (5 bases). The V end was cut by 1 base, the J end by 4 bases, with 11 bases between. The CDR3 length is 15 residues. Germline V lookup: CDR1 SGHTA, CDR2 FQGNSA. The CDR3 bases are TGTGCCAGCAGCTTAGTCCAGGGCGGGAATCAGCCCCAGCATTTT. This translates into CASSLVQGGNQPQHF.

This clone was seen once. The genes are TRBV27 and TRBJ1-1; TRBD1 matches at 8 bases. CDR1 is MNHEY, CDR2 SMNVEV, per germline (reference sequence). The CDR3 sequence is 13 residues long. The ends lost 6 bases at V and 6 bases at J; junction bases unmatched: 6. CDR3 bases: TGTGCCAGCAGGAGACAGGGGTTGGCTGAAGCTTTCTTT. Amino acids: CASRRQGLAEAFF.

V usage is TRBV25-1 and J usage is TRBJ2-7, with D possibly being TRBD1 or TRBD2 (5 bases each). Germline lookup yields CDR1 MGHDK and CDR2 SYGVNS. Trimming cost V 4 bases and J 6 bases, with 22 bases left between them. This CDR3 has 16 amino acids. The CDR3 DNA is TGTGCCAGCAGTGCCCCAGGGTGGGTAGGCGGGTTCGAGCAGTACTTC. Its protein product is CASSAPGWVGGFEQYF.

This rearrangement joins TRBV12-3 or TRBV12-4 to TRBJ1-4, with D maybe TRBD1 (6 bases). The V gene lost 5 bases and the J gene lost 5 bases, with 9 bases spanning the gap. The CDR3 sequence is 13 residues long. Written as DNA, the CDR3 is TGTGCCAGCAGTATTACAGGGAATGAAAAACTGTTTTTT. This codes for CASSITGNEKLFF.

The chain links TRBV24-1 to TRBJ2-7; 7 bases match TRBD1. The trim removed 7 bases at V and 2 bases at J, leaving 4 bases unmatched. This CDR3 contains 13 residues. The germline CDR1 and CDR2 sequences are KGHDR and SFDVKD. The CDR3 sequence: CATRATGAYEQYF. CDR3 coding DNA: TGTGCCACCAGGGCTACAGGGGCCTACGAGCAGTACTTC.

The chain recombines TRBV7-3 with TRBJ1-6; possible D gene TRBD1, 5 bases. Germline CDR1 reads SGHTA; CDR2 reads FQGTGA. V lost 0 bases and J 5 bases, leaving 8 bases between the germline ends. The CDR3 has 15 residues. Written as DNA, the CDR3 is TGTGCCAGCAGCTTAACGATACAGGATAATTCACCCCTCCACTTT. Translated: CASSLTIQDNSPLHF.

The table lists this clone with a few counts. The chain combines TRBV7-2 with TRBJ1-5; D possibly corresponds to TRBD1 (5 bases). V was cut by 2 bases and J by 4 bases, with 9 bases left in between. Germline-derived CDR1 and CDR2 are SGHTA and FQGNSA. This CDR3 has 14 amino acids. CDR3 coding DNA: TGTGCCAGCAGCTTAAAAGACAGTAATCAGCCCCAGCATTTT. This encodes CASSLKDSNQPQHF.

The chain combines TRBV10-1 with TRBJ1-5; 8 bases line up with TRBD1. This CDR3 is built from 16 residues. Unmatched junction bases numbered 7, after V lost 6 bases and J lost 0 bases. From germline, CDR1 is WNHNN and CDR2 SYGVQD (reference sequence). CDR3 DNA sequence: TGCGCCAGCAGCCAGGGGGCGCATTATAGCAATCAGCCCCAGCATTTT. Its protein product is CASSQGAHYSNQPQHF.

The genes are TRBV7-8 and TRBJ1-6; D possibly corresponds to TRBD1 (6 bases). The germline V gene has CDR1 SGHVS and CDR2 FQNEAQ. This CDR3 is built from 14 residues. Trimming shortened V by 1 base and J by 10 bases, and 11 bases separated the two germline ends. CDR3 bases: TGTGCCAGCAGCTTAGGAGGGGGTTACTCACCCCTCCACTTT. It yields the protein CASSLGGGYSPLHF. Together with reference TRBV7-8 and TRBJ1-6, the CDR3 gives the full variable domain: GAGVSQSPRYKVAKRGQDVALRCDPISGHVSLFWYQQALGQGPEFLTYFQNEAQLDKSGLPSDRFFAERPEGSVSTLKIQRTQQEDSAVYLCASSLGGGYSPLHFGNGTRLTVT.

The V gene is TRBV13, the J gene TRBJ2-2, with D hard to call. The CDR3 runs to 17 residues. Trimming pared 6 bases from V and 1 base from J, leaving 18 bases between. From germline, CDR1 is PRHDT and CDR2 FYEKMQ (reference sequence). The CDR3 reads CASRTYRRIENTGELFF. The CDR3, as DNA: TGTGCCAGCAGAACGTACCGACGGATTGAGAACACCGGGGAGCTGTTTTTT.

The chain is built from TRBV5-1 and TRBJ1-4; tentatively, D is TRBD1 (5 bases). Germline values: CDR1 SGHRS, CDR2 YFSETQ. CDR3 length: 14 amino acids. Trimming pared 1 base from V and 4 bases from J, leaving 8 bases between. DNA of the CDR3: TGCGCCAGCAGCTTGATGGGGGATAATGAAAAACTGTTTTTT. Its translation: CASSLMGDNEKLFF.

The chain carries TRBV7-2 and TRBJ2-4; either TRBD1 or TRBD2 may fit D (5 bases each). The germline V and J ends were trimmed by 4 bases and 0 bases, with 16 bases remaining between them. Germline V lookup: CDR1 SGHTA, CDR2 FQGNSA. The CDR3 covers 17 residues. CDR3 in DNA: TGTGCCAGCAGCTCCCTCACGGGGACCCTAGCCAAAAACATTCAGTACTTC. Its translation: CASSSLTGTLAKNIQYF.

The V and J genes are TRBV4-1 and TRBJ2-1; TRBD1 or TRBD2 may be the D gene (5 bases each). Germline V gene data show CDR1 as MGHRA and CDR2 as YSYEKL. The CDR3 runs to 16 residues. V was pared by 3 bases and J by 8 bases, with 20 bases between. The CDR3, as DNA: TGCGCCAGCAGCCACCCGGCGAGGGATCTAGGGGATGAGCAGTTCTTC. This sequence encodes CASSHPARDLGDEQFF.

J is TRBJ2-7 and V is TRBV6-1, with 9 bases fitting TRBD1. The CDR3 contains 18 residues. Germline values: CDR1 MNHNS, CDR2 SASEGT. The J segment lost 2 bases and the V segment lost 4 bases, leaving 15 bases of the junction unmatched. CDR3 region: CASSVTGKGQGVTYEQYF. CDR3 nucleotide sequence: TGTGCCAGCAGTGTAACCGGTAAGGGACAGGGTGTTACCTACGAGCAGTACTTC.

The V and J genes are TRBV9 and TRBJ2-7; D is possibly TRBD2 (6 bases). The CDR3 covers 17 residues. The germline V and J ends were trimmed by 5 bases and 5 bases, with 26 bases remaining between them. CDR1 SGDLS and CDR2 YYNGEE come from the germline V gene. The CDR3 protein is CASSGIWSTWRAHEQYF. The CDR3 DNA follows: TGTGCCAGCAGTGGAATATGGTCGACATGGAGGGCGCACGAGCAGTACTTC.

The genes are TRBV27 and TRBJ1-6, with a tentative D call TRBD1 (6 bases). The V gene lost 2 bases and the J gene lost 4 bases, with 6 bases spanning the gap. Germline V gives CDR1 MNHEY, CDR2 SMNVEV (reference sequence). The CDR3 consists of 14 residues. The chain's CDR3 is CASSLQGYNSPLHF. The CDR3 region has the DNA TGTGCCAGCAGTTTACAGGGGTATAATTCACCCCTCCACTTT.

The chain carries TRBV7-9 and TRBJ2-2; 9 positions match TRBD2. V lost 4 bases, J lost 5 bases, and 11 bases stayed unmatched. Germline loops: CDR1 SEHNR, CDR2 FQNEAQ (reference sequence). CDR3 size: 17 residues. The CDR3 loop reads CASSYPGTSSQTGELFF. The CDR3, as DNA: TGTGCCAGCAGCTACCCCGGGACTAGCTCTCAGACCGGGGAGCTGTTTTTT.

The V and J genes are TRBV28 and TRBJ2-7, with D maybe TRBD1 (5 bases). The germline CDR1 and CDR2 sequences are MDHEN and SYDVKM. The CDR3 contains 14 residues. V was cut by 3 bases and J by 3 bases, with 12 bases left in between. CDR3 region: CASSLQGGIYEQYF. CDR3 nucleotides: TGTGCCAGCAGTTTGCAGGGTGGTATCTACGAGCAGTACTTC.

The chain employs TRBV9 and TRBJ2-2; no clear D. Looked up from germline, CDR1 is SGDLS and CDR2 is YYNGEE. CDR3 length equals 14 residues. V was cut by 4 bases and J by 4 bases, with 11 bases left in between. CDR3 region: CASSTPASTGELFF. The CDR3 DNA reads TGTGCCAGCAGCACCCCGGCCAGCACCGGGGAGCTGTTTTTT.

The chain has TRBV3-1 (or the pseudogene TRBV3-2) and TRBJ1-5; D is unclear. Per the germline V gene, CDR1 is LGHDT and CDR2 is YNNKEL (reference sequence). V was trimmed by 4 bases and J by 10 bases, leaving 14 bases between them. The CDR3 has 13 amino acids. The CDR3 coding sequence is TGTGCCAGCAGCCCAGACCCGAATACTCCCCAGCATTTT. Protein sequence: CASSPDPNTPQHF.